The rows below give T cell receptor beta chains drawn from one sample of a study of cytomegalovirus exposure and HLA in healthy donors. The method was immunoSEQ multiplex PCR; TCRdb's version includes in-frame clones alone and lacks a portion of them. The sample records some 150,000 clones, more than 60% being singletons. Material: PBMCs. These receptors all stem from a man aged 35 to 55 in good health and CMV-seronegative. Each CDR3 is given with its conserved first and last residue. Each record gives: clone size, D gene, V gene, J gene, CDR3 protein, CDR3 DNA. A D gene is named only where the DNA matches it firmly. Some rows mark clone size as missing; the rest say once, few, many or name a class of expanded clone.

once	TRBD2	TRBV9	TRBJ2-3	CASSLVSREGDTQYF	TGTGCCAGCAGCCTCGTTAGTCGGGAGGGAGATACGCAGTATTTT
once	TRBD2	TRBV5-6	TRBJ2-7	CASSPRGAYEQYF	TGTGCCAGCAGCCCCCGGGGGGCCTACGAGCAGTACTTC
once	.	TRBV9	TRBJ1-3	CASSVGGGSSSGNTIYF	TGTGCCAGCAGCGTAGGGGGAGGTAGCTCCTCTGGAAACACCATATATTTT
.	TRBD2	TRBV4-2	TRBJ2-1	CASSQDAGEDEQFF	TGTGCCAGCAGCCAAGATGCGGGGGAGGATGAGCAGTTCTTC
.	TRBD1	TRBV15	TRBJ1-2	CATSSPQTGGYGYTF	TGTGCCACCAGCAGCCCGCAGACAGGGGGCTATGGCTACACCTTC
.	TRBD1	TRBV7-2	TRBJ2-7	CASSSRTGRSSYEQYF	TGTGCCAGCAGCTCAAGGACAGGCAGGAGCTCCTACGAGCAGTACTTC
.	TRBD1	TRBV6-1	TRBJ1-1	CASKMGPQGATEAFF	TGTGCCAGCAAGATGGGCCCGCAGGGGGCCACTGAAGCTTTCTTT
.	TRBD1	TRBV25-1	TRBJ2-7	CASSDGTVSYEQYF	TGTGCCAGCAGTGATGGGACAGTCTCCTACGAGCAGTACTTC
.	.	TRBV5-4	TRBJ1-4	CASSLVVGSGDEKLFF	TGTGCCAGCAGCTTAGTAGTGGGTTCCGGGGATGAAAAACTGTTTTTT
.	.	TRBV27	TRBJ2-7	CASSFGEAYEQYF	TGTGCCAGCAGTTTCGGGGAGGCCTACGAGCAGTACTTC
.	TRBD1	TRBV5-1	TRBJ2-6	CASSLAPSSGTASSGANVLTF	TGCGCCAGCAGCTTGGCCCCATCATCCGGGACAGCTAGCTCTGGGGCCAACGTCCTGACTTTC
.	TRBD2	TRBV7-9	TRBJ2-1	CASSFFPGGEQFF	TGTGCCAGCAGCTTTTTTCCGGGGGGTGAGCAGTTCTTC
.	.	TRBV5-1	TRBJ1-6	CASRPSGSSYNSPLHF	TGCGCCAGCAGGCCGTCGGGGAGCTCCTATAATTCACCCCTCCACTTT
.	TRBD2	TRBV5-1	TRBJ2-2	CASSKTSDTGELFF	TGCGCCAGCAGCAAGACTAGCGACACCGGGGAGCTGTTTTTT
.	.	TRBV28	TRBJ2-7	CASSPLYYEQYF	TGTGCCAGCAGCCCCCTTTACTACGAGCAGTACTTC
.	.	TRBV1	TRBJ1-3	CTSSRSAGPFGNTIYF	TGCACCAGCAGCCGGTCGGCAGGCCCTTTTGGAAACACCATATATTTT
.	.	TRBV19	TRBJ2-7	CASSIGPRDYEQYF	TGTGCCAGTAGTATCGGTCCGAGGGACTACGAGCAGTACTTC
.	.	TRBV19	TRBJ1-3	CASSIKDSAGNTIYF	TGTGCCAGTAGTATAAAAGATTCGGCTGGAAACACCATATATTTT
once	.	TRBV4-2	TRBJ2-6	CASSQAGASSGANVLTF	TGTGCCAGCAGCCAAGCAGGGGCCAGCTCTGGGGCCAACGTCCTGACTTTC
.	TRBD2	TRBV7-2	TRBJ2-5	CASSFRLAGGPETQYF	TGTGCCAGCAGCTTCCGACTAGCGGGGGGGCCGGAGACCCAGTACTTC
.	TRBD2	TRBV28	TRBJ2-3	CASSPWGSGGQGDTQYF	TGTGCCAGCAGTCCCTGGGGTAGCGGGGGGCAAGGAGATACGCAGTATTTT
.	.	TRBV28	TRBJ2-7	CATWGQGAYEQYF	TGTGCCACGTGGGGGCAGGGAGCCTACGAGCAGTACTTC
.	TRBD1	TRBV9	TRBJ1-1	CASSPYSAGGSEAFF	TGTGCCAGCAGCCCGTATTCGGCAGGGGGCTCTGAAGCTTTCTTT
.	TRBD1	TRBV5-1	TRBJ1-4	CASSYEGTGVEKLFF	TGCGCCAGCAGCTATGAGGGGACAGGGGTTGAAAAACTGTTTTTT
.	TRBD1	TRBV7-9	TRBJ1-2	CASSPGDRDVYGYTF	TGTGCCAGCAGCCCAGGGGACAGGGACGTCTATGGCTACACCTTC